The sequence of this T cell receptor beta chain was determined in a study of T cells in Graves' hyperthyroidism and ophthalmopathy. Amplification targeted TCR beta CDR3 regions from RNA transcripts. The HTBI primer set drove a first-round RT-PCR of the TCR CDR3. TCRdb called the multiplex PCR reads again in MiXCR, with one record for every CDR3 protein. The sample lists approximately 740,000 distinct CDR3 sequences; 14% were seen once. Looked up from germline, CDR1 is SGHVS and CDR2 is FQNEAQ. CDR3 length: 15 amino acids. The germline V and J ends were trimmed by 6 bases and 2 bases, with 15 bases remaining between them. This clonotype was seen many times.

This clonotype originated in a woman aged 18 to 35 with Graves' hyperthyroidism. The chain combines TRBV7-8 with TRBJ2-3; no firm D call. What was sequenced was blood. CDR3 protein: CASSLDQINTDTQYF. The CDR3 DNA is TGTGCCAGCAGTCTAGACCAGATTAACACAGATACGCAGTATTTT. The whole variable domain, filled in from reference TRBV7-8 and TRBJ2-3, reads GAGVSQSPRYKVAKRGQDVALRCDPISGHVSLFWYQQALGQGPEFLTYFQNEAQLDKSGLPSDRFFAERPEGSVSTLKIQRTQQEDSAVYLCASSLDQINTDTQYFGPGTRLTVL.